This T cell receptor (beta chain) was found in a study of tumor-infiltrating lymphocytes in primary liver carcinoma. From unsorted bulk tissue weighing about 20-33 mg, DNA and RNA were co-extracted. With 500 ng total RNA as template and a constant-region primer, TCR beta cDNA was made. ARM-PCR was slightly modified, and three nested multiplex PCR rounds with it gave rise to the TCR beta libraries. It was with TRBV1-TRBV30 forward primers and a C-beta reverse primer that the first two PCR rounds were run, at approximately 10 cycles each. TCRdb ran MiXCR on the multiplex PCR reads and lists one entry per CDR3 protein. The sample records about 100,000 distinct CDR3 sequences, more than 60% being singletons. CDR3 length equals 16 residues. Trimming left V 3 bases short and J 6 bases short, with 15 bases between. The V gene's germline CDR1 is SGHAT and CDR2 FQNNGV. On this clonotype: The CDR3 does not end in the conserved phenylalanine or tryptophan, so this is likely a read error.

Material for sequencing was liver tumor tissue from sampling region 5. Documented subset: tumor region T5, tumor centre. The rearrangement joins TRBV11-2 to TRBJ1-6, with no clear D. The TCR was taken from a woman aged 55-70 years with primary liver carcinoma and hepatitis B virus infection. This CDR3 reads CASSLDPWFPNSPLHL. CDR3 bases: TGTGCCAGCAGCTTGGATCCTTGGTTTCCTAATTCACCCCTCCACCTT.